One and the same sample provided the 6 T cell receptor beta chains below, sequenced in a study of shared clonotypes between healthy human individuals. Here immunoSEQ multiplex PCR was the method, and the copy in TCRdb shows in-frame clones only, minus some. The sample has about 1.1 million clones; about 80% are singletons. Source material: memory CD4+ T cells from PBMCs. Subset noted: CD45RA-negative fraction. These receptor sequences come from a man younger than 35 in good health. Some clones in this sample may be carry-over from other donors' samples.

The chain has TRBV28 and TRBJ1-1, with unresolved D. This CDR3 is 13 amino acids long. V lost 6 bases and J lost 5, with 13 bases in between. Germline V lookup: CDR1 MDHEN, CDR2 SYDVKM. The CDR3 loop is CASSPEVRTEAFF. In DNA, the CDR3 is TGTGCCAGCAGCCCCGAAGTGAGAACTGAAGCTTTCTTT. The whole variable domain, filled in from reference TRBV28 and TRBJ1-1, reads DVKVTQSSRYLVKRTGEKVFLECVQDMDHENMFWYRQDPGLGLRLIYFSYDVKMKEKGDIPEGYSVSREKKERFSLILESASTNQTSMYLCASSPEVRTEAFFGQGTRLTVV.

This chain uses TRBV5-1 with TRBJ1-6; tentative D call: TRBD1 (5 bases). The V gene's germline CDR1 is SGHRS and CDR2 YFSETQ. V lost 5 bases, J lost 7 bases, and 16 bases lay in between. The CDR3 spans 15 residues. CDR3 nucleotide sequence: TGCGCCAGCAGACAGGAGCTGGGTGTCAATTCACCCCTCCACTTT. Protein product: CASRQELGVNSPLHF.

This chain connects TRBV7-2 to TRBJ2-1; 7 nucleotides line up with TRBD2. The V and J ends lost 5 bases and 15 bases, in that order; junction bases with no gene match: 13. This CDR3 is 13 amino acids long. Germline CDR1 reads SGHTA; CDR2 reads FQGNSA. The CDR3 DNA is TGTGCCAGCAGCACCTCTAGCGGCCTAGACCTGTTCTTC. Protein product: CASSTSSGLDLFF.

V and J are TRBV4-1 and TRBJ1-1, with a tentative D call TRBD1 (6 bases). The CDR3 consists of 15 residues. V lost 4 bases and J 2 bases, leaving 14 bases between the germline ends. CDR1 is MGHRA and CDR2 is YSYEKL in the germline V gene. The CDR3 spells CASSLGQRTNTEAFF. The CDR3 region has the DNA TGCGCCAGCAGCCTAGGACAGAGAACAAACACTGAAGCTTTCTTT.

The genes are TRBV2 and TRBJ2-5; the D gene could be TRBD1 or TRBD2 (5 bases each). V lost 1 base and J 4 bases, leaving 13 bases between the germline ends. The CDR3 extends over 15 amino acids. Germline V gene data show CDR1 as SNHLY and CDR2 as FYNNEI. Here the CDR3 reads CASSEGGQRGETQYF. CDR3 bases: TGTGCCAGCAGTGAAGGGGGTCAGAGGGGAGAGACCCAGTACTTC.

This clone was seen a single time. This sequence joins TRBV30 and TRBJ1-4, with D perhaps TRBD1 (5 bases). The germline CDR1 and CDR2 sequences are GTSNPN and SVGIG (reference sequence). This CDR3 spans 14 amino acids. The V and J ends lost 3 bases and 5 bases respectively, with 13 bases between them. CDR3 amino acids: CAWSVGTLNEKLFF. The CDR3 DNA sequence: TGTGCCTGGAGCGTGGGGACCTTAAATGAAAAACTGTTTTTT.